This section outlines one T cell receptor (beta chain) sequence together with its context. The data belong to a study of blood T cell repertoires in COVID-19. While infection was still active, Seattle patients were enrolled and then followed longitudinally. Trimming took 2 bases from V and 1 from J; bases not matched to a gene: 4. CDR1 is KGHSH and CDR2 is LQKENI in the germline V gene. This CDR3 region has 16 residues. Original processing methods: From reference gene primer amplification, estimates of nucleated cell counts were derived. Only in-frame clones appear in the TCRdb table, and some are missing; sequencing was by immunoSEQ multiplex PCR. D and trimming were read from the DNA, whereas the V and J calls and clone size are those reported in that table. The data hold approximately 160,000 clones, with 90% to 95% observed a single time.

The specimen was peripheral blood. The source is a woman aged 55-69 years with COVID-19, enrolled during active disease. The rearrangement uses TRBV18 and TRBJ2-2; 7 bases are a match to TRBD1. CDR3 sequence: CASSPFGDRNTGELFF. The CDR3 DNA is TGTGCCAGCTCACCATTCGGGGACAGGAACACCGGGGAGCTGTTTTTT.